One sample yielded the 18 T cell receptor beta chains listed below, sequenced in a study of tumor-infiltrating lymphocytes in primary liver carcinoma. cDNA specific to TCR beta was made from 500 ng of total RNA, with a constant-region primer employed for priming. Three nested multiplex PCR rounds, a slightly modified ARM-PCR method, built the TCR beta libraries. A C-beta reverse primer and TRBV1-TRBV30 forward primers served in each of the first two PCR rounds, at ten to eleven cycles apiece. TCRdb analysed the multiplex PCR reads with MiXCR anew, one entry per CDR3 protein. Found here are 200,000 or so distinct CDR3 sequences, roughly two thirds of them singletons; the top ten hold around 7.1%. Unsorted whole blood supplied the blood RNA, and germline DNA was isolated too. Sequenced: peripheral blood. These receptor sequences come from a woman aged 55-75 years with primary liver carcinoma and hepatitis B virus infection.

The sample holds a few counts of this clonotype. This chain connects TRBV4-1 to TRBJ2-4, with unresolved D. CDR1 and CDR2 from the germline V gene are MGHRA and YSYEKL. CDR3 length equals 15 residues. The V end lost 1 base, the J end lost 0 bases, and 7 bases lay between the germline ends. CDR3 sequence (DNA): TGCGCCAGCAGCCAAGCTTCACTAGCCAAAAACATTCAGTACTTC. Protein product: CASSQASLAKNIQYF.

V usage is TRBV2 and J usage is TRBJ1-4; the D is unclear. This CDR3 is built from 14 residues. V lost 4 bases to trimming and J lost 7 bases, with 13 bases between them. Germline CDR1 SNHLY, CDR2 FYNNEI. The CDR3 here is CASSATGFGEKLFF. The CDR3 DNA is TGTGCCAGCAGTGCGACCGGGTTTGGTGAAAAACTGTTTTTT.

About this clonotype: The junction departs from the called germline gene at one end, perhaps through a read error. J is TRBJ1-2 and V is TRBV11-2; D may be TRBD1 (5 bases). The germline CDR1 and CDR2 sequences are SGHAT and FQNNGV. The CDR3 length is 15 residues. Written as DNA, the CDR3 is TGTGCCATCAGCTTAGACCAAGGGGCCAACTATGGCTACAGCTTC. Translation gives CAISLDQGANYGYSF.

Remarks on this clonotype: The junction does not match germline at one end; this may be a read error. V is TRBV12-3 or TRBV12-4 and J is TRBJ2-6; D possibly corresponds to TRBD1 (5 bases). The CDR3 is 15 amino acids. The DNA for the CDR3 is TGTGCCAGCATTTTTGCCGCCTCTGGGGCCAGCGTCCTGACTTTC. As protein: CASIFAASGASVLTF.

Many counts were recorded for this clonotype. CDR3 coding DNA: TGTGCCAGCAGTTTAAGGCTTCACACCGGGGAGCTGTTTTTT. Translating gives CASSLRLHTGELFF. The genes are TRBV12-3 or TRBV12-4 and TRBJ2-2, with D unclear. The CDR3 loop spans 14 amino acids. V gave up 2 bases and J gave up 3 bases, with 7 bases separating them.

In the case of this clonotype: At one boundary the junction diverges from the germline segment, which might be a read error. V gene TRBV10-3 combines with J gene TRBJ2-3; TRBD2 matches 8 bases. Germline CDR1 and CDR2: ENHRY and SYGVKD. The CDR3 runs 15 residues. The CDR3 nucleotides read TGTGCCATCAGTGGGACTAGCAGAGGGGCAGATACGCAATATTTT. Encoded protein: CAISGTSRGADTQYF.

The chain carries TRBV5-1 and TRBJ2-1; the match to TRBD2 covers 11 bases. V shed 6 bases, J shed 1 base, and the junction held 3 bases outside the gene matches. Germline assignment: CDR1 SGHRS and CDR2 YFSETQ. The CDR3 spans 15 residues. For the CDR3, the DNA is TGCGCCAGCATCACTAGCGGGGGTTCCTACAATGAGCAGTTCTTC. As protein: CASITSGGSYNEQFF. Full variable domain (remainder filled in from reference TRBV5-1 and TRBJ2-1): KAGVTQTPRYLIKTRGQQVTLSCSPISGHRSVSWYQQTPGQGLQFLFEYFSETQRNKGNFPGRFSGRQFSNSRSEMNVSTLELGDSALYLCASITSGGSYNEQFFGPGTRLTVL.

Concerning this clonotype itself: This may stem from a read error, because a much larger clone lies one nucleotide away. Likely a read error: the CDR3 ends without its conserved phenylalanine or tryptophan. This sequence joins TRBV12-3 or TRBV12-4 and TRBJ1-1; a weak D match, TRBD1 (5 bases). This CDR3 is built from 16 residues. V lost 5 bases, J lost 0 bases, and 16 bases lay in between. CDR3 loop: CASSRRGLKMNTEAFY. CDR3 sequence (DNA): TGTGCCAGCAGTCGCCGGGGCTTGAAGATGAACACTGAAGCTTTCTAT.

Details on this clonotype: The junction differs from germline at one of its ends, possibly a read error. V is TRBV6-1 and J is TRBJ1-2, with a weak D call TRBD1 (6 bases). The germline CDR1 and CDR2 sequences are MNHNS and SASEGT. The CDR3 is 13 residues long. The CDR3 DNA is TGTGTCAGCAGTAAAATAGGGACACGGTCCTACACCTTC. Residues: CVSSKIGTRSYTF.

With regard to this clonotype: This clone may be a read error of a much larger clone one base away. This chain uses TRBV6-1 with TRBJ1-5; D not resolved. Germline V CDR1 and CDR2: MNHNS, SASEGT. CDR3 length: 19 residues. Here the CDR3 reads CTSMELGSRYGYSNQPQHF. In DNA form, the CDR3 reads TGTACCAGCATGGAACTGGGGAGTCGGTATGGTTATAGCAATCAGCCCCAGCATTTT.

A remark on this clonotype: This may arise from a read error, as a much more abundant clone is one base away. The chain carries TRBV12-3 or TRBV12-4 and TRBJ2-1; D unresolved. This CDR3 has 18 residues. The CDR3 loop reads CASSLAISPGYSCNEQFF. DNA for the CDR3: TGTGCCAGCAGTTTAGCGATTAGTCCAGGCTACTCCTGCAATGAGCAGTTCTTC.

The gene calls are TRBV11-2 and TRBJ2-7, with D possibly being TRBD2 (5 bases). The germline V gene has CDR1 SGHAT and CDR2 FQNNGV. CDR3 length: 15 residues. Trimming took off 7 bases at V and 4 bases at J, with 20 bases between the two ends. DNA for the CDR3: TGTGCCAGCAACTCGACCGGGATTACCCTATACGAGCAGTACTTC. Its translation: CASNSTGITLYEQYF.

With regard to this clonotype: One base away lies a much larger clone, so this may be a sequencing read error. The V gene is TRBV4-1, the J gene TRBJ1-2; a weak D match, TRBD1 (6 bases). V was clipped by 5 bases and J by 8 bases, with 30 bases between them. CDR3 length: 18 amino acids. Germline V gene data show CDR1 as MGHRA and CDR2 as YSYEKL. In DNA form, the CDR3 reads TGCGCCAGCAGCAAGAGGGGGGTTAACGACAGGCCATTACGAGGCTACACCTTC. This gives the protein CASSKRGVNDRPLRGYTF.

The rearrangement links TRBV7-9 to TRBJ2-1; 12 bases are a match to TRBD2. The V gene's germline CDR1 is SEHNR and CDR2 FQNEAQ (reference sequence). The CDR3 covers 15 residues. With V trimmed by 5 bases and J by 6 bases, 5 bases remained unmatched. The CDR3 region has the DNA TGTGCCAGCAGCCGACTAGCGGGAGAGCCCAATGAGCAGTTCTTC. The encoded protein is CASSRLAGEPNEQFF.

CDR3 DNA: TGTGCCAGTCTCGCGGGACGGCAGAACACTGAAGCTTTCTTT. Amino acids: CASLAGRQNTEAFF. This chain connects TRBV28 to TRBJ1-1, with D possibly matching TRBD1 (5 bases). Germline CDR1 MDHEN, CDR2 SYDVKM. CDR3 length: 14 amino acids. With 9 bases removed from V and 1 base from J, the gap between germline ends came to 15 bases.

Details on this clonotype: The junction differs from germline at one of its ends, possibly a read error. V and J are TRBV11-1 and TRBJ2-2; a possible D gene is TRBD2 (6 bases). The CDR3 runs to 14 residues. Germline loops: CDR1 SGHAT, CDR2 FQDESV (reference sequence). In DNA, the CDR3 is TGTGGCAGCAGCCGGGGCAGGGAGGCGGGGGAGCTGTTTTTT. It is translated as CGSSRGREAGELFF.

On this clonotype: One end of the junction is discordant with germline, which a read error may explain. This chain links TRBV5-1 with TRBJ2-2; the match to TRBD2 covers 12 bases. The CDR3 consists of 15 residues. Germline CDR1 is SGHRS and CDR2 is YFSETQ. CDR3: CASSLLAGGAGKLFF. CDR3 nucleotides: TGCGCCAGCAGCTTACTAGCGGGAGGTGCCGGGAAGCTGTTTTTT.

This sequence joins TRBV7-8 and TRBJ2-1; 8 bases match TRBD1. Trimming at V came to 5 bases and at J to 12 bases, leaving 15 bases not matched to a gene. Germline V lookup: CDR1 SGHVS, CDR2 FQNEAQ. The CDR3 spans 15 residues. The CDR3 spells CASSPRQGPYDGQFF. The CDR3 nucleotides read TGTGCCAGCAGCCCGCGACAGGGGCCCTACGATGGGCAGTTCTTC. Looking up the rest from reference TRBV7-8 and TRBJ2-1 gives the full variable domain: GAGVSQSPRYKVAKRGQDVALRCDPISGHVSLFWYQQALGQGPEFLTYFQNEAQLDKSGLPSDRFFAERPEGSVSTLKIQRTQQEDSAVYLCASSPRQGPYDGQFFGPGTRLTVL.